This T cell receptor beta chain was found in a study of shared clonotypes between healthy human individuals. TCRdb's table, derived via immunoSEQ multiplex PCR, lists solely in-frame clones and lacks some. The sample shows about 560,000 clones, around 78% of them seen only once. The CDR3 is 13 residues long. Trimming shortened V by 5 bases and J by 5 bases, and 13 bases separated the two germline ends. Germline loops: CDR1 MDHEN, CDR2 SYDVKM. Specimen: PBMCs. This clonotype was obtained from a woman aged 40 to 50 in good health. Some clones in this sample may be carry-over from other donors' samples. The chain combines TRBV28 with TRBJ2-7; D may be TRBD2 (7 bases). The CDR3 sequence: CASSEGGADEQYF. CDR3 nucleotide sequence: TGTGCCAGCAGTGAGGGGGGGGCCGACGAGCAGTACTTC.